This T cell receptor beta chain was profiled in a study of post-analysis software for immune sequencing data. Study as a whole: Clinical courses comprised relapsing-remitting, secondary progressive and progressive-relapsing multiple sclerosis. Study conclusions and caveats: By F measure, samples from a shared preparation batch strongly co-clustered. There was significantly lower normalized Chao1 diversity in multiple sclerosis patients than in controls. Controls had lower frequencies than patients of roughly five TRBV segments, which included TRBV5-6, TRBV5-1 and TRBV20-1.

This clonotype showed up just a few times. Its target is not known. Unique molecular identifiers were built into the TCR beta cDNA libraries. TCRdb processed the PCR reads anew with MiXCR; each CDR3 protein has one entry. The sample carries hundreds of thousands of distinct CDR3 sequences, less than 35% recorded once. The CDR3 loop spans 14 amino acids. CDR1 and CDR2 from the germline V gene are SQVTM and ANQGSEA. Trimming removed 1 base from V and 0 bases from J, with 9 bases in between. The specimen sequenced was blood. This receptor was identified in a girl between 10 and 17 years old with multiple sclerosis. The chain couples TRBV29-1 to TRBJ1-1; tentative D call: TRBD1 (5 bases). CDR3 DNA: TGCAGCGTTGAAGGCGAGGGGTTGAACACTGAAGCTTTCTTT. Amino acid sequence: CSVEGEGLNTEAFF.